This T cell receptor beta chain appears in the sequencing data of a study of regulatory T cells in long-lasting Graves disease. Study at large: Recently diagnosed Graves' patients had received antithyroid drugs for under 3 months.

Germline V gives CDR1 KGHSH, CDR2 LQKENI. Trimming cost V 5 bases and J 6 bases, with 16 bases left between them. The CDR3 runs to 14 residues. Specified time point: newly diagnosed GD, antithyroid drugs for less than 3 months. The TCR library was prepared using RNA isolated from PBMCs. About this clonotype: Antigen unknown.

For TCR beta, libraries came from iRepertoire HTBI primers and Arm-PCR of CDR3 regions. One entry per CDR3 protein results from TCRdb running MiXCR on the multiplex PCR reads. The data hold 530,000 or so distinct CDR3 sequences, with less than 15% observed a single time. Study findings and constraints: Persistent patients had more shared public clonotypes (around 3,000) than new patients (roughly 900).

This sample was also put to use in a study of T cells in Graves' hyperthyroidism and ophthalmopathy. Turning to that study: Uncontrolled infections, other autoimmune diseases, pregnancy or lactation led to exclusion of patients. Ophthalmopathy, which appeared later, was predicted by the model a median approximately six months before onset.

V gene TRBV18 combines with J gene TRBJ1-2; maybe TRBD1 (5 bases). This TCR was sampled from a man aged 30 to 45 with Graves disease. The sample consisted of peripheral blood mononuclear cells (PBMCs), taken at new diagnosis, from a patient treated with antithyroid drugs. CDR3 loop: CASSDQSRANGYTF. CDR3 nucleotide sequence: TGTGCCAGCTCAGATCAGAGCAGGGCTAATGGCTACACCTTC.